This entry describes one T cell receptor (beta chain). Which cohort a participant joined came from the clinical history participants gave. The data derive from a study of blood T cell repertoires in COVID-19. Study information: COVID-19 samples collected from the United States, Italy and Spain covered acute and convalescent phases. T cells, B-cell-depleted T cells, or PBMCs provided the cDNA or gDNA that served as material.

V was shortened by 1 base and J by 5 bases, with 18 bases between the two germline ends. Germline lookup yields CDR1 MGHRA and CDR2 YSYEKL. This CDR3 spans 17 amino acids. Profiled with immunoSEQ multiplex PCR; TCRdb holds only in-frame clones, not every one. There are more than 350,000 clones in the sample; 70% to 90% occur only once, and approximately 1.5% lies in the top ten. The V and J genes are TRBV4-1 and TRBJ1-5; no clear D. The sequence derives from a woman between 18 and 29 years old who had been exposed to COVID-19. Sequences were obtained from PBMCs or T cells enriched from blood (not recorded which). CDR3 amino acids: CASSQGTQPVGDQPQHF. The CDR3 nucleotides are TGCGCCAGCAGCCAAGGAACGCAGCCGGTTGGAGATCAGCCCCAGCATTTT.